This T cell receptor (beta chain) originates from a study of neurological immune-mediated disorders. Study context: Multiple sclerosis patients numbered about 35, of whom around 30 were relapsing-remitting and 3 secondary progressive.

2 million unsorted PBMCs were stored in RNAlater at -80 °C before RNA extraction. From 15-18 subjects, each sequencing run yielded over 170 million TCR-beta sequences. TCRdb called the 5' RACE reads again in MiXCR, with one record for every CDR3 protein. Found here are 39,000 or so distinct CDR3 sequences, around 2.5% of them singletons; the top ten hold around 12%. This clonotype has ten or more counts. In germline, CDR1 is MNHEY, CDR2 SMNVEV (reference sequence). The V and J ends lost 2 bases and 2 bases respectively, with 11 bases between them. The CDR3 length is 15 residues. This chain joins TRBV27 and TRBJ2-3; D might be TRBD1 (5 bases). Sequences were obtained from PBMCs. This clonotype originated in a man aged 30-40 years with multiple sclerosis. The CDR3, as DNA: TGTGCCAGCAGTTTAGGTACAGGACACACAGATACGCAGTATTTT. Translated, it gives CASSLGTGHTDTQYF.